Listed below are T cell receptor beta chains from one sample, sequenced in a study of shared clonotypes between healthy human individuals. Data came from immunoSEQ multiplex PCR; TCRdb stores just in-frame clones and leaves some out. The sample holds approximately 480,000 clones, roughly 85% seen once. The sequencing input was PBMCs. The origin of the receptors is a woman aged 40 to 50 in good health. Some clones in this sample may be carry-over from other donors' samples. Both conserved end residues are part of each CDR3. Fields, in order: V gene, D gene, J gene, clone size, CDR3 protein, CDR3 DNA. The D gene is left open where the match is weak. The size entry is marked missing in some rows and otherwise reads once, few, many or a size class.

TRBV5-1,-,TRBJ2-3,-,CASSLQSSSGSTDTQYF,TGCGCCAGCAGCCTACAATCCTCGAGCGGCTCCACAGATACGCAGTATTTT
TRBV14,-,TRBJ2-1,-,CASSHHGTGISYNEQFF,TGTGCCAGCAGCCATCATGGGACGGGAATATCCTACAATGAGCAGTTCTTC
TRBV5-1,-,TRBJ1-1,many,CASSFWPGDSTDLNTEAFF,TGCGCCAGCAGCTTCTGGCCGGGAGACTCGACAGATTTGAACACTGAAGCTTTCTTT
TRBV9,TRBD2,TRBJ2-1,once,CASSVFSGSDEQFF,TGTGCCAGCAGCGTCTTTAGCGGGAGCGATGAGCAGTTCTTC
TRBV2,TRBD1,TRBJ2-7,-,CASSEAPGTGPYEQYF,TGTGCCAGCAGTGAAGCCCCCGGGACAGGCCCCTACGAGCAGTACTTC
TRBV28,-,TRBJ2-2,few,CASTIFTGELFF,TGTGCCAGCACCATCTTCACCGGGGAGCTGTTTTTT
TRBV7-9,-,TRBJ2-1,-,CASSSWGTAYNEQFF,TGTGCCAGCAGCTCCTGGGGGACGGCGTACAATGAGCAGTTCTTC
TRBV12-5,-,TRBJ2-1,once,CASGSGVAYNEQFF,TGTGCTAGTGGTTCGGGGGTTGCCTACAATGAGCAGTTCTTC
TRBV18,-,TRBJ1-2,once,CASSPPGVDYGYTF,TGTGCCAGCTCACCACCGGGGGTTGACTATGGCTACACCTTC
TRBV5-1,TRBD2,TRBJ2-3,-,CASSSALTSDSTDTQYF,TGCGCCAGCAGCTCGGCGTTGACTAGCGACAGCACAGATACGCAGTATTTT
TRBV27,TRBD2,TRBJ2-7,-,CASRFVAGASYEQYF,TGTGCCAGCAGATTCGTAGCGGGGGCCTCCTACGAGCAGTACTTC
TRBV7-2,TRBD1,TRBJ2-1,-,CASSSQQGYNEQFF,TGTGCCAGCAGCAGCCAACAGGGGTACAATGAGCAGTTCTTC
TRBV18,-,TRBJ2-5,-,CVSSRQAQETQYF,TGTGTCAGCTCACGACAGGCCCAAGAGACCCAGTACTTC
TRBV28,-,TRBJ2-7,-,CASRGPGLSEQYF,TGTGCCAGCAGGGGGCCGGGACTCTCCGAGCAGTACTTC
TRBV28,-,TRBJ2-3,-,CASSLRQGRGYF,TGTGCCAGCAGTTTACGGCAGGGACGGGGGTATTTT